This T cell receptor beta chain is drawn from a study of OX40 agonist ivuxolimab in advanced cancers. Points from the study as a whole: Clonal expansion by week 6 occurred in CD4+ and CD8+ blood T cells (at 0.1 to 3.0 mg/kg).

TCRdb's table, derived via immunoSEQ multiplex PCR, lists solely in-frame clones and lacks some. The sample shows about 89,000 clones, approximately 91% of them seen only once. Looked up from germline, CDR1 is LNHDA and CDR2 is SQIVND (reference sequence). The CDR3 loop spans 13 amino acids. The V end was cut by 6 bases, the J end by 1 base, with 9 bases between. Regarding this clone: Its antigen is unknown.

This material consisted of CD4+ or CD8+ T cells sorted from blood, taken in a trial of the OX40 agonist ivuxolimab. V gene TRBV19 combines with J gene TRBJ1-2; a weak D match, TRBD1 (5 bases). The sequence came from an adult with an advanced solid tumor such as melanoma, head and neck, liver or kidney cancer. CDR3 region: CASRDTSNYGYTF. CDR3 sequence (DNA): TGTGCCAGTAGGGACACAAGTAACTATGGCTACACCTTC.